One sample yielded the 29 T cell receptor beta chains listed below, sequenced in a study of cytomegalovirus exposure and HLA in healthy donors. The study ran its PCR with 60 Vbeta and 13 Jbeta primers. Data came from immunoSEQ multiplex PCR; TCRdb stores just in-frame clones and leaves some out. This sample has around 150,000 clones, with around 83% found just once. The sequencing sample was made of PBMCs. The origin of the receptors is a male donor in good health and CMV-seropositive.

The chain is built from TRBV11-2 and TRBJ2-1; a possible D gene is TRBD1 (5 bases). In germline, CDR1 is SGHAT, CDR2 FQNNGV. The CDR3 has 16 amino acids. Deletions cut 2 bases from V and 3 bases from J, with 14 bases between. CDR3 bases: TGTGCCAGCAGCTTAAACCCCCTGGGGCGCTACAATGAGCAGTTCTTC. Encoded protein: CASSLNPLGRYNEQFF.

As for this clone: Germline is not matched at one junction end, which may reflect a read error. The chain is built from TRBV7-8 and TRBJ2-6, with D possibly matching TRBD1 (6 bases). CDR3 length: 17 amino acids. CDR1 is SGHVS, CDR2 FQNEAQ, per germline. As DNA, the CDR3 is TGTGCCAGCAGCTTAGAAACAGGGCTCTCTGGGGCCAACGGCCTGACTTTC. It translates to CASSLETGLSGANGLTF.

This clone has a handful of counts. V is TRBV4-3 and J is TRBJ2-3; 7 positions match TRBD2. J lost 3 bases, V lost 4 bases, and 10 bases had no gene match. Germline loops: CDR1 LGHNA, CDR2 YSLEER. The CDR3 has 16 residues. For the CDR3, the DNA is TGCGCCAGCAGCCCCTGGGGAGGGTCTTGGACAGATACGCAGTATTTT. Amino acid sequence: CASSPWGGSWTDTQYF.

The V and J genes are TRBV7-2 and TRBJ2-2; 8 positions match TRBD1. The CDR3 is 14 residues long. The V and J ends lost 5 bases and 4 bases, in that order; junction bases with no gene match: 3. Germline CDR1 is SGHTA and CDR2 is FQGNSA. CDR3 in amino acids: CASSPGGITGELFF. CDR3 nucleotides: TGTGCCAGCAGCCCAGGGGGCATCACCGGGGAGCTGTTTTTT.

The chain couples TRBV7-2 to TRBJ2-7; 13 nucleotides line up with TRBD2. Germline-derived CDR1 and CDR2 are SGHTA and FQGNSA. J lost 5 bases, V lost 4 bases, and 8 bases had no gene match. CDR3 length: 16 amino acids. The DNA for the CDR3 is TGTGCCAGCAGCTCGGGACTAGCGGGGAGGCGGCACGAGCAGTACTTC. It specifies CASSSGLAGRRHEQYF.

This clone was detected a few times. The gene calls are TRBV5-1 and TRBJ2-2; TRBD2 is a possible D gene (7 bases). The V and J ends lost 4 bases and 5 bases respectively, with 21 bases between them. Germline V gene sequence: CDR1 SGHRS, CDR2 YFSETQ. This CDR3 spans 17 amino acids. This chain's CDR3 is CASSPRGAGALTGELFF. In DNA, the CDR3 is TGCGCCAGCAGCCCGAGGGGGGCGGGGGCCTTGACCGGGGAGCTGTTTTTT.

This sequence joins TRBV10-3 and TRBJ2-5, with unresolved D. V dropped 2 bases and J dropped 5 bases, with 15 bases sitting between them. This CDR3 is built from 15 residues. The germline gives CDR1 ENHRY, CDR2 SYGVKD. The CDR3 is CAISEGPGLGETQYF. The CDR3 DNA is TGTGCCATCAGTGAGGGTCCTGGGCTTGGGGAGACCCAGTACTTC.

V is TRBV27 and J is TRBJ2-7; the match to TRBD1 covers 12 bases. The CDR3 consists of 14 residues. Trimming cost V 4 bases and J 4 bases; bases outside gene matches: 2. Germline V CDR1 and CDR2: MNHEY, SMNVEV (reference sequence). CDR3 in amino acids: CASSSGQGAYEQYF. The CDR3 DNA follows: TGTGCCAGCAGTTCGGGACAGGGGGCGTACGAGCAGTACTTC.

This clone came up once. The rearrangement links TRBV5-6 to TRBJ2-5; possibly TRBD2 for D (6 bases). Germline CDR1 is SGHDT and CDR2 is YYEEEE. Trimming took 3 bases from V and 0 from J, leaving 12 bases between them. CDR3 size: 15 residues. CDR3 region: CASSYVGGYQETQYF. In nucleotides, the CDR3 is TGTGCCAGCAGCTATGTTGGGGGGTACCAAGAGACCCAGTACTTC. The whole variable domain, remainder taken from reference TRBV5-6 and TRBJ2-5, is DAGVTQSPTHLIKTRGQQVTLRCSPKSGHDTVSWYQQALGQGPQFIFQYYEEEERQRGNFPDRFSGHQFPNYSSELNVNALLLGDSALYLCASSYVGGYQETQYFGPGTRLLVL.

The chain links TRBV7-9 to TRBJ1-3; no clear D. Germline-derived CDR1 and CDR2 are SEHNR and FQNEAQ (reference sequence). This CDR3 is built from 15 residues. The ends were cut back, 4 bases at V and 0 bases at J, with 10 bases in the middle. The chain's CDR3 is CASSSRSPSGNTIYF. In DNA form, the CDR3 reads TGTGCCAGCAGCTCTAGGAGCCCCTCTGGAAACACCATATATTTT.

The rearrangement joins TRBV4-2 to TRBJ1-1; 9 positions match TRBD1. With 4 bases clipped from V and 0 bases from J, the junction kept 3 bases outside the gene matches. CDR3 length: 15 amino acids. Per the germline V gene, CDR1 is LGHNA and CDR2 is YNFKEQ. The CDR3 DNA reads TGTGCCAGCAGCCCGGGACAGGGAATGAACACTGAAGCTTTCTTT. This encodes CASSPGQGMNTEAFF.

This chain joins TRBV6-5 and TRBJ2-7, with 8 bases matching TRBD2. CDR1 is MNHEY, CDR2 SVGAGI, per germline. Unmatched junction bases numbered 8, after V lost 5 bases and J lost 2 bases. The CDR3 sequence is 15 residues long. The DNA of the CDR3 is TGTGCCAGCAGTGGACTAGCTCTTGGGACCTACGAGCAGTACTTC. Protein: CASSGLALGTYEQYF.

The chain joins TRBV25-1 to TRBJ1-2, with unresolved D. V lost 1 base to trimming and J lost 1 base, with 7 bases between them. Germline V gives CDR1 MGHDK, CDR2 SYGVNS. The length of the CDR3 is 14 residues. The CDR3 DNA reads TGTGCCAGCAGTGAATTTAACAGTAACTATGGCTACACCTTC. Translated, it gives CASSEFNSNYGYTF.

V and J are TRBV5-1 and TRBJ2-1; no definite D call. CDR3 length: 12 amino acids. CDR1 and CDR2 (germline): SGHRS, YFSETQ. The ends were cut back, 1 base at V and 6 bases at J, with 5 bases in the middle. The CDR3, as DNA: TGCGCCAGCAGCTTGCCTAGCAATGAGCAGTTCTTC. Encoded protein: CASSLPSNEQFF.

This clone was seen once. J is TRBJ2-7 and V is TRBV15, with no clear D. This CDR3 has 14 amino acids. CDR1 and CDR2 (germline): LNHNV, YYDKDF (reference sequence). Trimming pared 1 base from V and 2 bases from J, leaving 9 bases between. CDR3 residues: CATSRVGGAYEQYF. CDR3 in DNA: TGTGCCACCAGCAGAGTTGGCGGCGCCTACGAGCAGTACTTC.

The rearrangement joins TRBV5-5 to TRBJ1-1; TRBD1 matches 8 bases. Germline CDR1 reads SGHKS; CDR2 reads YYEKEE (reference sequence). V lost 1 base and J lost 7; bases outside the gene matches: 6. This CDR3 is built from 14 residues. This CDR3 reads CASSLQTGVLEAFF. In DNA, the CDR3 is TGTGCCAGCAGCTTGCAGACAGGGGTGCTTGAAGCTTTCTTT.

The V gene is TRBV28, the J gene TRBJ2-7; TRBD1 matches at 9 bases. J was trimmed by 6 bases and V by 6 bases; bases with no gene match: 9. This CDR3 comprises 14 residues. Germline V gene sequence: CDR1 MDHEN, CDR2 SYDVKM. The CDR3: CASRTGQGSGEQYF. The CDR3 region has the DNA TGTGCCAGCAGAACGGGACAGGGAAGTGGCGAGCAGTACTTC.

This clone was counted once. This chain uses TRBV19 with TRBJ1-2; 7 bases are a match to TRBD1. CDR3 length: 15 residues. V lost 6 bases to trimming and J lost 5 bases; unmatched junction nucleotides: 12. CDR1 is LNHDA and CDR2 is SQIVND in the germline V gene (reference sequence). The DNA of the CDR3 is TGTGCCAGTAGGCCCCCGGGACAGACTTCTTATGGCTACACCTTC. Translation gives CASRPPGQTSYGYTF.

V is TRBV19 and J is TRBJ1-1; D might be TRBD1 (5 bases). V was cut by 3 bases and J by 5 bases, with 10 bases left in between. This CDR3 region has 13 residues. The germline CDR1 and CDR2 sequences are LNHDA and SQIVND (reference sequence). The CDR3 sequence: CASSIGGGTEAFF. For the CDR3, the DNA is TGTGCCAGTAGTATCGGGGGGGGGACTGAAGCTTTCTTT.

J is TRBJ2-7 and V is TRBV6-5; the D gene is possibly TRBD2 (5 bases). The V and J ends lost 2 bases and 4 bases respectively, with 12 bases between them. Germline assignment: CDR1 MNHEY and CDR2 SVGAGI. The CDR3 is 14 residues long. This chain's CDR3 is CASSYRRGLYEQYF. CDR3 nucleotides: TGTGCCAGCAGTTACCGTAGAGGGCTGTACGAGCAGTACTTC.

This clone was observed a few times. J is TRBJ2-2 and V is TRBV7-9; D is possibly TRBD2 (5 bases). The V gene's germline CDR1 is SEHNR and CDR2 FQNEAQ (reference sequence). V was cut by 5 bases and J by 8 bases, with 15 bases left in between. The CDR3 consists of 14 residues. The CDR3 DNA follows: TGTGCCAGCAGCCTCCGGACTTTCCGGGGGGAGCTGTTTTTT. Protein product: CASSLRTFRGELFF.

The chain carries TRBV9 and TRBJ2-3, with 12 bases fitting TRBD2. Germline V gene lookup returns CDR1 SGDLS and CDR2 YYNGEE. The CDR3 is 16 amino acids. V lost 3 bases, J lost 2 bases, and 4 bases stayed unmatched. Here the CDR3 reads CASSERLAGVTDTQYF. The CDR3 region has the DNA TGTGCCAGCAGCGAACGACTAGCGGGAGTCACAGATACGCAGTATTTT.

Comments on this clone: A junction boundary mismatches the germline segment, possibly from a read error. The rearrangement joins TRBV6-4 to TRBJ2-7; D is ambiguous. The germline V gene has CDR1 MRHNA and CDR2 SNTAGT. This CDR3 comprises 8 residues. The CDR3 is CASSDSRF. In nucleotides, the CDR3 is TGTGCCAGCAGTGACTCGAGGTTC.

The chain has TRBV4-1 and TRBJ1-4; D is possibly TRBD1 (5 bases). Germline CDR1 reads MGHRA; CDR2 reads YSYEKL. The germline V and J ends were trimmed by 4 bases and 7 bases, with 16 bases remaining between them. The CDR3 extends over 15 amino acids. CDR3 protein: CASSPMGGVVEKLFF. In DNA, the CDR3 is TGCGCCAGCAGCCCTATGGGGGGGGTAGTTGAAAAACTGTTTTTT.

The chain is built from TRBV28 and TRBJ1-5; possibly TRBD1 for D (6 bases). CDR1 MDHEN and CDR2 SYDVKM come from the germline V gene. Trimming pared 6 bases from V and 2 bases from J, leaving 14 bases between. The CDR3 runs 15 residues. Here the CDR3 DNA reads TGTGCCAGCAGCCGGGACACGCTGGGCAATCAGCCCCAGCATTTT. This encodes CASSRDTLGNQPQHF.

The chain uses TRBV15 and TRBJ1-5, with D hard to call. The CDR3 extends over 16 amino acids. The V gene's germline CDR1 is LNHNV and CDR2 YYDKDF (reference sequence). Trimming left V 2 bases short and J 3 bases short, with 14 bases between. The chain's CDR3 is CATSRLGRDSNQPQHF. DNA for the CDR3: TGTGCCACCAGCAGACTAGGCCGCGACTCCAATCAGCCCCAGCATTTT. The entire variable domain, with the rest obtained from reference TRBV15 and TRBJ1-5, is as follows: DAMVIQNPRYQVTQFGKPVTLSCSQTLNHNVMYWYQQKSSQAPKLLFHYYDKDFNNEADTPDNFQSRRPNTSFCFLDIRSPGLGDTAMYLCATSRLGRDSNQPQHFGDGTRLSIL.

V and J are TRBV6-6 and TRBJ2-7, with 8 bases lining up with TRBD2. The germline gives CDR1 MNHNY, CDR2 SVGAGI (reference sequence). The CDR3 is made up of 14 amino acids. The J segment lost 6 bases and the V segment lost 5 bases, leaving 9 bases of the junction unmatched. The CDR3 nucleotides read TGTGCCAGCAGTCCAAGCGGGAGTCAGGTCGAGCAGTACTTC. Translating it yields CASSPSGSQVEQYF.

The chain couples TRBV9 to TRBJ1-2; 7 positions match TRBD1. This CDR3 contains 16 residues. J gave up 0 bases and V 0 bases, and 5 bases lay outside the gene matches. Germline assignment: CDR1 SGDLS and CDR2 YYNGEE. The CDR3 sequence is CASSVGGTAANYGYTF. CDR3 DNA sequence: TGTGCCAGCAGCGTAGGAGGGACAGCCGCTAACTATGGCTACACCTTC.

This clone was recorded a few times. V and J are TRBV27 and TRBJ1-4; TRBD1 matches at 8 bases. Looked up from germline, CDR1 is MNHEY and CDR2 is SMNVEV (reference sequence). J gave up 0 bases and V 0 bases, and 9 bases lay outside the gene matches. The CDR3 spans 19 residues. This CDR3 is CASSLSGTGAVATNEKLFF. DNA of the CDR3: TGTGCCAGCAGTTTATCGGGGACAGGAGCTGTCGCAACTAATGAAAAACTGTTTTTT.